This is a list of T cell receptor beta chains from one sample in a study of T cell repertoires in cytomegalovirus infection. MiXCR, run by TCRdb on the reads, gives a single entry per CDR3 protein. The data show roughly 500,000 distinct CDR3 sequences, 33% seen once. These receptors are not linked to any known antigen. The material sequenced was cultured PBMCs, taken from culture after CMV antigen stimulation. These receptors were taken from a human donor in good health (CMV status not recorded). Some clones in this sample may be carry-over from other donors' samples. CDR3s include the opening cysteine and the closing phenylalanine or tryptophan. Fields, in order: D gene, J gene, clone size, V gene, CDR3 length, CDR3 DNA, CDR3 protein. A D gene is named only where the DNA matches it firmly. The size entry is marked missing in some rows and otherwise reads once, few, many or a size class.

.	TRBJ2-3	.	TRBV6-8	14	TGTGCCAGCAGTTATTACAGGAGTGGGGATACGCAGTATTTT	CASSYYRSGDTQYF
.	TRBJ1-1	.	TRBV10-3	14	TGTGCCATCAGTGAGAAAGCGGCGAACACTGAAGCTTTCTTT	CAISEKAANTEAFF
.	TRBJ1-4	.	TRBV29-1	13	TGCAGCGTCCTGGGGAGGTCTAATGAAAAACTGTTTTTT	CSVLGRSNEKLFF
TRBD2	TRBJ2-5	few	TRBV7-9	16	TGTGCCAGCACCCCCCCGGTAGCGGGAGGAGGGGAGACCCAGTACTTC	CASTPPVAGGGETQYF
TRBD1	TRBJ1-5	.	TRBV19	15	TGTGCCAGTAGTATACAAGGGGGCAGCAATCAGCCCCAGCATTTT	CASSIQGGSNQPQHF
TRBD1	TRBJ1-1	.	TRBV18	12	TGTGCCAGCTCACCAGGGACAGTTGAAGCTTTCTTT	CASSPGTVEAFF
.	TRBJ2-5	few	TRBV5-6	13	TGTGCCAGCAGCCCCGACCTGGAAAAGACCCAGTACTTC	CASSPDLEKTQYF
.	TRBJ2-3	few	TRBV5-3	13	TGTGCCAGCACCCAATATTTCACAGATACGCAGTATTTT	CASTQYFTDTQYF
.	TRBJ2-2	.	TRBV2	15	TGTGCCAGCAGGAGGACCGTAGTGGACACCGGGGAGCTGTTTTTT	CASRRTVVDTGELFF
.	TRBJ1-2	few	TRBV19	15	TGTGCCAGTAGTGCAGACCCGGACAGCCCCTATGGCTACACCTTC	CASSADPDSPYGYTF
TRBD1	TRBJ2-2	.	TRBV5-4	15	TGTGCCAGCAGTGAGACAGGGGGAGGATCCGGGGAGCTGTTTTTT	CASSETGGGSGELFF
TRBD1	TRBJ1-5	few	TRBV27	16	TGTGCCAGCAGTTTCTTGACAGGGGGTCACAATCAGCCCCAGCATTTT	CASSFLTGGHNQPQHF
.	TRBJ2-2	.	TRBV2	13	TGTGCCAGCAGCCGAAAGCTATCCGGGGAGCTGTTTTTT	CASSRKLSGELFF
.	TRBJ2-3	few	TRBV2	13	TGTGCCAGCAGTGAAGTCTGGGGGGAGGCGCAGTATTTT	CASSEVWGEAQYF
TRBD2	TRBJ2-1	.	TRBV28	16	TGTGCCAGCAGTCCGACTACTAGCGGGAGTTTTATTGAGCAGTTCTTC	CASSPTTSGSFIEQFF
.	TRBJ2-3	few	TRBV12-5	13	TGTGCTAGTGGTTTGGGCCACTCGGATACGCAGTATTTT	CASGLGHSDTQYF
TRBD2	TRBJ2-3	.	TRBV6-8	16	TGTGCCAGCAGTTACGTCCCACTAGCGGGCTCAGATACGCAGTATTTT	CASSYVPLAGSDTQYF
.	TRBJ1-3	many	TRBV7-2	15	TGTGCCAGCAGCTCGGACCCTAGCTCTGGAAACACCATATATTTT	CASSSDPSSGNTIYF
.	TRBJ1-2	.	TRBV7-2	15	TGTGCCAGCTCAGACAGGATGATGGTTAACTATGGCTACACCTTC	CASSDRMMVNYGYTF
TRBD2	TRBJ2-3	.	TRBV29-1	15	TGCAGCGTTGGGGGGGCGGGAGGGCCAGGAGATACGCAGTATTTT	CSVGGAGGPGDTQYF
TRBD2	TRBJ2-7	few	TRBV6-1	18	TGTGCCACCAGTTCCGGGACTAGTTTTGTCTTCGGGTCCTACGAGCAGTACTTC	CATSSGTSFVFGSYEQYF
.	TRBJ1-1	few	TRBV18	15	TGTGCCAGCTCACCTTCAGCCGGGTTGAACACTGAAGCTTTCTTT	CASSPSAGLNTEAFF
TRBD1	TRBJ2-3	.	TRBV6-6	15	TGCGCCAGCAGGAAAACGGGACAGGGGTCAGATACGCAGTATTTT	CASRKTGQGSDTQYF
.	TRBJ1-1	.	TRBV5-6	17	TGTGCCAGCAGCTTCGTAGGGACAAGGGGAAGGGACACTGAAGCTTTCTTT	CASSFVGTRGRDTEAFF
TRBD1	TRBJ1-1	.	TRBV4-3	16	TGCGCCAGCAGCCAATCCAGGGGGACAGCTAACACTGAAGCTTTCTTT	CASSQSRGTANTEAFF
TRBD2	TRBJ2-3	.	TRBV18	16	TGTGCCAGCTCACACCTAGCGGGAGGGCCGCGAGATACGCAGTATTTT	CASSHLAGGPRDTQYF
.	TRBJ1-2	.	TRBV7-9	14	TGTGCCAGCAGCTTAGAGCAGGGCCGCTATGGCTACACCTTC	CASSLEQGRYGYTF